The rows below give T cell receptor beta chains drawn from one sample of a study of T-cell reconstitution after alpha-beta-depleted transplantation in children. TCRdb processed the PCR reads anew with MiXCR; each CDR3 protein has one entry. The profile shows around 200,000 distinct CDR3 sequences, 6% to 7% of them singletons. Sequencing was performed on PBMCs from the stem cell graft donor, taken from the stem cell graft. All receptors come from a human donor who donated a stem cell graft to a child with Wiskott-Aldrich syndrome. Both conserved end residues are part of each CDR3. A D gene is named only where the DNA matches it firmly. Some rows have no size entry. The others give once, few or many, or a class for an expanded clone.

CDR3: CASSLVSPPGPNTEAFF
DNA: TGTGCCAGCAGTCTTGTTTCTCCCCCGGGACCCAACACTGAAGCTTTCTTT
D: NA
length: 17
V: TRBV28
J: TRBJ1-1
size: NA

CDR3: CAWSDTGGILLSGNTIYF
DNA: TGTGCCTGGAGTGACACAGGGGGCATACTGCTCTCTGGAAACACCATATATTTT
D: TRBD1
length: 18
V: TRBV30
J: TRBJ1-3
size: few

CDR3: CSVRTGGRTEAFF
DNA: TGCAGCGTTCGGACAGGGGGACGTACTGAAGCTTTCTTT
D: TRBD1
length: 13
V: TRBV29-1
J: TRBJ1-1
size: many

CDR3: CATRQGTDTQYF
DNA: TGTGCCACACGACAGGGCACAGATACGCAGTATTTT
D: NA
length: 12
V: TRBV6-6
J: TRBJ2-3
size: NA

CDR3: CASSSAYEQYF
DNA: TGTGCCAGCAGCTCCGCCTACGAGCAGTACTTC
D: NA
length: 11
V: TRBV7-2
J: TRBJ2-7
size: many

CDR3: CASSPSGTGYDEQYF
DNA: TGTGCCAGCAGCCCGTCCGGGACAGGGTACGACGAGCAGTACTTC
D: TRBD1
length: 15
V: TRBV5-5
J: TRBJ2-7
size: many

CDR3: CASSKTGDPYNEQFF
DNA: TGTGCCAGCAGCAAGACAGGGGACCCATACAATGAGCAGTTCTTC
D: TRBD1
length: 15
V: TRBV11-3
J: TRBJ2-1
size: many

CDR3: CASSLVASGELFF
DNA: TGTGCCAGCAGCTTAGTAGCGTCCGGGGAGCTGTTTTTT
D: NA
length: 13
V: TRBV7-7
J: TRBJ2-2
size: many

CDR3: CASSLRAGSYNEQFF
DNA: TGCGCCAGCAGCTTGCGAGCGGGGTCGTACAATGAGCAGTTCTTC
D: TRBD2
length: 15
V: TRBV5-1
J: TRBJ2-1
size: many

CDR3: CASSPAGETQYF
DNA: TGTGCCAGCTCACCCGCCGGGGAAACCCAGTACTTC
D: NA
length: 12
V: TRBV18
J: TRBJ2-5
size: many

CDR3: CAWTKGTADQPQHF
DNA: TGTGCCTGGACGAAAGGGACAGCCGATCAGCCCCAGCATTTT
D: TRBD1
length: 14
V: TRBV30
J: TRBJ1-5
size: few

CDR3: CASSLAVGAVETQYF
DNA: TGTGCCAGCAGCTTAGCGGTGGGGGCCGTGGAGACCCAGTACTTC
D: NA
length: 15
V: TRBV7-9
J: TRBJ2-5
size: many

CDR3: CSVAPVGDYEQYF
DNA: TGCAGCGTCGCACCTGTTGGGGACTACGAGCAGTACTTC
D: NA
length: 13
V: TRBV29-1
J: TRBJ2-7
size: many

CDR3: CASTELNTEAFF
DNA: TGTGCCAGCACAGAACTGAACACTGAAGCTTTCTTT
D: NA
length: 12
V: TRBV2
J: TRBJ1-1
size: NA

CDR3: CASSLRSGDSGANVLTF
DNA: TGCGCCAGCAGCTTGAGGTCCGGCGACTCTGGGGCCAACGTCCTGACTTTC
D: NA
length: 17
V: TRBV5-1
J: TRBJ2-6
size: few

CDR3: CASRLGGSYEQYF
DNA: TGTGCCAGCCGGCTCGGTGGTTCCTACGAGCAGTACTTC
D: NA
length: 13
V: TRBV6-1
J: TRBJ2-7
size: NA

CDR3: CASSQDFRRGDEQYF
DNA: TGCGCCAGCAGCCAAGATTTCCGGAGGGGCGACGAGCAGTACTTC
D: NA
length: 15
V: TRBV4-3
J: TRBJ2-7
size: many

CDR3: CASSVGTSGYYEQYF
DNA: TGTGCCAGCAGTGTGGGGACTAGCGGATACTACGAGCAGTACTTC
D: TRBD2
length: 15
V: TRBV12-3/TRBV12-4
J: TRBJ2-7
size: NA

CDR3: CASSLAPLAGGPNEQYF
DNA: TGTGCCAGCAGCTTAGCTCCACTAGCGGGGGGGCCTAACGAGCAGTACTTC
D: TRBD2
length: 17
V: TRBV7-2
J: TRBJ2-7
size: few

CDR3: CASSLDRGLYNEQFF
DNA: TGTGCCAGCAGTTTAGACAGGGGCCTATACAATGAGCAGTTCTTC
D: TRBD1
length: 15
V: TRBV12-3/TRBV12-4
J: TRBJ2-1
size: many

CDR3: CASSLDPDSPLHF
DNA: TGCGCCAGCAGCTTGGATCCGGATTCACCCCTCCACTTT
D: NA
length: 13
V: TRBV5-1
J: TRBJ1-6
size: many

CDR3: CASHYRVQETQYF
DNA: TGTGCCAGCCACTACAGGGTTCAAGAGACCCAGTACTTC
D: NA
length: 13
V: TRBV2
J: TRBJ2-5
size: few

CDR3: CASSYSILGEGEQFF
DNA: TGTGCCAGCAGTTACTCGATACTAGGAGAGGGTGAGCAGTTCTTC
D: NA
length: 15
V: TRBV6-5
J: TRBJ2-1
size: many

CDR3: CASSLSPSGPYEQYF
DNA: TGTGCCAGCAGTTTATCGCCTAGCGGGCCCTACGAGCAGTACTTC
D: TRBD2
length: 15
V: TRBV27
J: TRBJ2-7
size: many

CDR3: CASSQFLEHNEQFF
DNA: TGCGCCAGCAGCCAGTTTCTAGAACACAATGAGCAGTTCTTC
D: NA
length: 14
V: TRBV4-1
J: TRBJ2-1
size: many

CDR3: CSATGGGTTYEQYF
DNA: TGCAGTGCTACCGGCGGGGGGACCACCTACGAGCAGTACTTC
D: TRBD2
length: 14
V: TRBV20-1
J: TRBJ2-7
size: many

CDR3: CASRFVRGYDYGYTF
DNA: TGTGCCAGCCGGTTCGTCAGGGGATACGACTATGGCTACACCTTC
D: NA
length: 15
V: TRBV6-1
J: TRBJ1-2
size: many

CDR3: CASMGGSTDTQYF
DNA: TGTGCCAGCATGGGCGGGAGCACAGATACGCAGTATTTT
D: NA
length: 13
V: TRBV7-6
J: TRBJ2-3
size: many

CDR3: CASSPGGRGADTQYF
DNA: TGTGCCAGCTCACCGGGTGGGCGGGGAGCCGATACGCAGTATTTT
D: NA
length: 15
V: TRBV18
J: TRBJ2-3
size: many

CDR3: CASSQVPGGDEQFF
DNA: TGCGCCAGCAGCCAAGTCCCAGGGGGCGATGAGCAGTTCTTC
D: TRBD1
length: 14
V: TRBV4-3
J: TRBJ2-1
size: many

CDR3: CATSRDILAGGIGEQFF
DNA: TGTGCCACCAGCAGAGATATCCTCGCGGGTGGCATCGGAGAGCAGTTCTTC
D: NA
length: 17
V: TRBV15
J: TRBJ2-1
size: many

CDR3: CASRKRTGVNARTDTQYF
DNA: TGCGCCAGCCGGAAACGGACAGGGGTCAATGCTCGCACAGATACGCAGTATTTT
D: TRBD1
length: 18
V: TRBV5-1
J: TRBJ2-3
size: NA

CDR3: CASSPPDVKETQYF
DNA: TGTGCCAGCAGTCCCCCGGACGTTAAAGAGACCCAGTACTTC
D: NA
length: 14
V: TRBV6-1
J: TRBJ2-5
size: many

CDR3: CASSEGLGDEQFF
DNA: TGCGCCAGCAGTGAAGGACTGGGGGATGAGCAGTTCTTC
D: NA
length: 13
V: TRBV10-1
J: TRBJ2-1
size: many

CDR3: CASSEYGGTDTQYF
DNA: TGTGCCAGCAGTGAATATGGGGGCACAGATACGCAGTATTTT
D: NA
length: 14
V: TRBV25-1
J: TRBJ2-3
size: few

CDR3: CASSIFGLGVSNQPQHF
DNA: TGTGCCAGTAGTATTTTTGGCCTGGGCGTGAGCAATCAGCCCCAGCATTTT
D: NA
length: 17
V: TRBV19
J: TRBJ1-5
size: NA

CDR3: CSVALGQGNIQYF
DNA: TGCAGCGTTGCGCTTGGGCAGGGAAACATTCAGTACTTC
D: NA
length: 13
V: TRBV29-1
J: TRBJ2-4
size: many

CDR3: CATSTGLMQFF
DNA: TGTGCCACCAGCACAGGGTTGATGCAGTTCTTC
D: NA
length: 11
V: TRBV24-1
J: TRBJ2-1
size: many

CDR3: CASSLSSPTNTGELFF
DNA: TGTGCCAGCAGCTTATCTTCCCCTACGAACACCGGGGAGCTGTTTTTT
D: NA
length: 16
V: TRBV7-6
J: TRBJ2-2
size: NA

CDR3: CSARDRMTATSYNEQFF
DNA: TGCAGTGCTAGAGATCGAATGACGGCTACCAGCTACAATGAGCAGTTCTTC
D: NA
length: 17
V: TRBV20-1
J: TRBJ2-1
size: many

CDR3: CASMWRPLSYEQYF
DNA: TGTGCCAGCATGTGGCGGCCCCTTTCCTACGAGCAGTACTTC
D: NA
length: 14
V: TRBV27
J: TRBJ2-7
size: many

CDR3: CASSQAFGGEQYF
DNA: TGTGCCAGCAGCCAAGCTTTCGGGGGCGAGCAGTACTTC
D: NA
length: 13
V: TRBV3-1
J: TRBJ2-7
size: many

CDR3: CASSEGGYSNQPQHF
DNA: TGTGCCAGCAGTGAAGGCGGTTATAGCAATCAGCCCCAGCATTTT
D: NA
length: 15
V: TRBV2
J: TRBJ1-5
size: many

CDR3: CASSDGGRFNEKLFF
DNA: TGTGCCAGCAGTGACGGGGGCCGGTTCAATGAAAAACTGTTTTTT
D: NA
length: 15
V: TRBV2
J: TRBJ1-4
size: NA

CDR3: CATRDSASGETQYF
DNA: TGTGCCACCCGGGATTCGGCTAGCGGAGAGACCCAGTACTTC
D: TRBD2
length: 14
V: TRBV24-1
J: TRBJ2-5
size: many

CDR3: CSARLRQGTYGYTF
DNA: TGCAGTGCTCGCCTAAGACAGGGGACCTATGGCTACACCTTC
D: TRBD1
length: 14
V: TRBV20-1
J: TRBJ1-2
size: few

CDR3: CASSVDPNYGYTF
DNA: TGTGCCAGCAGCGTAGACCCTAACTATGGCTACACCTTC
D: NA
length: 13
V: TRBV2
J: TRBJ1-2
size: NA

CDR3: CASLNRGEQFF
DNA: TGTGCCAGCCTAAATCGTGGTGAGCAGTTCTTC
D: NA
length: 11
V: TRBV27
J: TRBJ2-1
size: many

CDR3: CSADPGLLGTDTQYF
DNA: TGCAGTGCTGACCCGGGACTCCTTGGCACAGATACGCAGTATTTT
D: NA
length: 15
V: TRBV20-1
J: TRBJ2-3
size: many

CDR3: CASSSGQGLYEQYF
DNA: TGTGCCAGCAGCTCTGGACAGGGGCTCTACGAGCAGTACTTC
D: TRBD1
length: 14
V: TRBV5-5
J: TRBJ2-7
size: few

CDR3: CSARAPGLVGEQFF
DNA: TGCAGTGCTAGAGCCCCGGGACTAGTCGGTGAGCAGTTCTTC
D: TRBD2
length: 14
V: TRBV20-1
J: TRBJ2-1
size: many

CDR3: CASSFGSDYGYTF
DNA: TGTGCCAGCAGTTTTGGGTCCGACTATGGCTACACCTTC
D: NA
length: 13
V: TRBV28
J: TRBJ1-2
size: many

CDR3: CASSLVTDSPLHF
DNA: TGTGCCAGCAGCTTAGTAACGGATTCACCCCTCCACTTT
D: NA
length: 13
V: TRBV7-2
J: TRBJ1-6
size: NA

CDR3: CSAEHSGANVLTF
DNA: TGCAGCGCCGAGCACTCTGGGGCCAACGTCCTGACTTTC
D: NA
length: 13
V: TRBV29-1
J: TRBJ2-6
size: NA

CDR3: CASSPTRAEETQYF
DNA: TGTGCCAGCTCACCAACAAGGGCCGAAGAGACCCAGTACTTC
D: NA
length: 14
V: TRBV18
J: TRBJ2-5
size: many

CDR3: CASSLGKYNEQFF
DNA: TGTGCCAGCAGCTTAGGGAAGTACAATGAGCAGTTCTTC
D: NA
length: 13
V: TRBV7-8
J: TRBJ2-1
size: many

CDR3: CSARDSRAHHNEQFF
DNA: TGCAGTGCTAGAGATAGCCGGGCCCACCACAATGAGCAGTTCTTC
D: NA
length: 15
V: TRBV20-1
J: TRBJ2-1
size: many

CDR3: CASSLSSHFNTGELFF
DNA: TGCGCCAGCAGCTTGTCTTCTCACTTCAACACCGGGGAGCTGTTTTTT
D: NA
length: 16
V: TRBV5-1
J: TRBJ2-2
size: few

CDR3: CASSSREYEKLFF
DNA: TGTGCCAGCAGCTCCAGGGAGTATGAAAAACTGTTTTTT
D: NA
length: 13
V: TRBV7-9
J: TRBJ1-4
size: many

CDR3: CASSPGNRVSEAFF
DNA: TGTGCCAGCAGCCCAGGTAACAGGGTCTCTGAAGCTTTCTTT
D: NA
length: 14
V: TRBV3-1
J: TRBJ1-1
size: few